One sample yielded the 29 T cell receptor beta chains listed below, sequenced in a study of response to subunit inactivated influenza vaccine. One entry per CDR3 protein results from TCRdb running MiXCR on the RT-PCR reads. The sample has approximately 500,000 distinct CDR3 sequences, about an eighth seen once. The input for sequencing was PBMCs from blood, taken roughly 48 days after vaccination. Receptors were obtained from a man aged 50-60 years who received an inactivated influenza vaccine.

The count of this clonotype is one. This chain connects TRBV27 to TRBJ2-3, with 10 bases matching TRBD1. Trimming cost V 4 bases and J 4 bases; bases outside gene matches: 8. The germline CDR1 and CDR2 sequences are MNHEY and SMNVEV (reference sequence). The CDR3 consists of 16 residues. CDR3 in amino acids: CASSSPTGGISDTQYF. The CDR3 coding sequence is TGTGCCAGCAGTTCTCCGACAGGGGGCATCTCAGATACGCAGTATTTT.

The V gene is TRBV3-1, the J gene TRBJ2-2, with a possible D match to TRBD1 (6 bases). The CDR3 runs to 13 residues. Germline loops: CDR1 LGHDT, CDR2 YNNKEL (reference sequence). V gave up 7 bases and J gave up 5 bases, with 11 bases separating them. The CDR3 DNA is TGTGCCAGCACCACGAGGGGGACCGGGGAGCTGTTTTTT. Translation: CASTTRGTGELFF.

The chain uses TRBV20-1 and TRBJ1-2; D unclear. CDR1 is DFQATT and CDR2 is SNEGSKA in the germline V gene (reference sequence). The CDR3 contains 12 residues. Between the trimmed V and J ends, which lost 0 bases and 8 bases, there was a span of 10 bases. The CDR3 is CSARDLGGGYTF. The CDR3 nucleotides read TGCAGTGCTAGAGATCTGGGTGGCGGCTACACCTTC.

This clonotype was seen only a few times. This sequence joins TRBV3-1 and TRBJ2-7; 8 positions agree with TRBD1. V gave up 6 bases and J gave up 6 bases; unmatched junction bases: 16. The CDR3 covers 16 residues. CDR1 LGHDT and CDR2 YNNKEL come from the germline V gene (reference sequence). This CDR3 is CASRQRGQGTVGEQYF. For the CDR3, the DNA is TGTGCCAGCAGACAACGAGGACAGGGAACCGTTGGCGAGCAGTACTTC.

The gene calls are TRBV7-2 and TRBJ2-7; possibly TRBD1 or TRBD2 for D (6 bases each). The CDR3 has 16 residues. Per the germline V gene, CDR1 is SGHTA and CDR2 is FQGNSA. The V end was cut by 5 bases, the J end by 2 bases, with 19 bases between. The CDR3 DNA sequence: TGTGCCAGCAGCGTAGAGCCCGGGGGCCTCCCCTACGAGCAGTACTTC. It yields the protein CASSVEPGGLPYEQYF.

This chain joins TRBV7-8 and TRBJ1-5; TRBD1 agrees at 7 bases. V was clipped by 1 base and J by 9 bases; unmatched bases: 12. Per germline, CDR1 SGHVS and CDR2 FQNEAQ. The CDR3 loop spans 16 amino acids. CDR3 loop: CASSLDSAGGGLPQHF. The CDR3 DNA reads TGTGCCAGCAGCTTAGATTCGGCAGGGGGGGGTCTGCCCCAGCATTTT.

The CDR3 region is CASGWTGQLNTGELFF. CDR3 coding DNA: TGTGCTAGTGGCTGGACGGGACAATTGAACACCGGGGAGCTGTTTTTT. This chain joins TRBV12-5 and TRBJ2-2; D perhaps matches TRBD1 (6 bases). Trimming cost V 6 bases and J 1 base, with 15 bases left between them. CDR1 is LGHNT and CDR2 is FRNRAP in the germline V gene. The length of the CDR3 is 16 residues.

This clonotype was recorded many times. The chain couples TRBV11-2 to TRBJ1-2, with D perhaps TRBD1 (5 bases). The germline V and J ends were trimmed by 3 bases and 4 bases, with 27 bases remaining between them. The germline gives CDR1 SGHAT, CDR2 FQNNGV. The CDR3 is 19 residues long. In DNA form, the CDR3 reads TGTGCCAGCAGCTTTTTTAGTCTTACGGGCAGGGCTTACGTCTATGGCTACACCTTC. Its translation: CASSFFSLTGRAYVYGYTF.

The CDR3 DNA reads as TGCAGCGTTGGGGCAGGGTCGGATCAGCCCCAGCATTTT. Protein product: CSVGAGSDQPQHF. This chain links TRBV29-1 with TRBJ1-5; maybe TRBD1 (5 bases). CDR1 and CDR2 from the germline V gene are SQVTM and ANQGSEA. With 4 bases removed from V and 5 bases from J, the gap between germline ends came to 12 bases. The CDR3 totals 13 residues.

The rearrangement joins TRBV6-5 to TRBJ1-1, with a weak D call TRBD1 (5 bases). The CDR3 consists of 15 residues. The V end lost 3 bases, the J end lost 1 base, and 12 bases lay between the germline ends. Germline V gives CDR1 MNHEY, CDR2 SVGAGI. The CDR3 DNA is TGTGCCAGCAGTTATCAGGGCGTAGGGAACACTGAAGCTTTCTTT. Protein sequence: CASSYQGVGNTEAFF.

There are a few counts of this clonotype. V gene TRBV29-1 combines with J gene TRBJ2-3, with TRBD2 matching over 11 bases. V lost 4 bases, J lost 8 bases, and 11 bases stayed unmatched. From germline, CDR1 is SQVTM and CDR2 ANQGSEA. The length of the CDR3 is 15 residues. The CDR3 protein is CSVVIAGGAVGTQYF. CDR3 nucleotides: TGCAGCGTTGTAATAGCGGGAGGGGCAGTCGGTACGCAGTATTTT.

This clonotype was found a few times. The V call is TRBV5-1, the J call TRBJ2-3, with D tentatively TRBD1 or TRBD2 (5 bases each). The length of the CDR3 is 17 residues. With 3 bases removed from V and 2 bases from J, the gap between germline ends came to 19 bases. CDR1 is SGHRS and CDR2 is YFSETQ in the germline V gene. For the CDR3, the DNA is TGCGCCAGCAGCTCCCCCGCCGGTGGGGGAATCACAGATACGCAGTATTTT. Amino acids: CASSSPAGGGITDTQYF.

This clonotype was counted only a few times. This chain links TRBV7-8 with TRBJ2-7; 7 bases are a match to TRBD1. The J segment lost 4 bases and the V segment lost 1 base, leaving 13 bases of the junction unmatched. Germline lookup yields CDR1 SGHVS and CDR2 FQNEAQ. The CDR3 covers 17 residues. CDR3 DNA: TGTGCCAGCAGCTTAGTGACCACGCCAGGGGGAGTTTACGAGCAGTACTTC. As protein: CASSLVTTPGGVYEQYF.

The chain uses TRBV15 and TRBJ2-1; D may match TRBD1 or TRBD2 (6 bases each). CDR1 and CDR2 (germline): LNHNV, YYDKDF (reference sequence). V was shortened by 3 bases and J by 15 bases, with 21 bases between the two germline ends. This CDR3 comprises 14 residues. CDR3 in DNA: TGTGCCACCAGCAGCCTTCAGGGGACTGCCCGAAGGTTCTTC. This codes for CATSSLQGTARRFF. The full variable domain, completed using reference TRBV15 and TRBJ2-1, is DAMVIQNPRYQVTQFGKPVTLSCSQTLNHNVMYWYQQKSSQAPKLLFHYYDKDFNNEADTPDNFQSRRPNTSFCFLDIRSPGLGDTAMYLCATSSLQGTARRFFGPGTRLTVL.

The V and J genes are TRBV6-2 or TRBV6-3 and TRBJ2-7; the match to TRBD1 covers 7 bases. This CDR3 contains 16 residues. Germline V gives CDR1 MNHEY, CDR2 SVGEGT. Unmatched junction bases numbered 15, after V lost 7 bases and J lost 3 bases. The chain's CDR3 is CASTGTDHTTNYEQYF. The CDR3 DNA reads TGTGCCAGCACCGGGACAGACCATACTACGAACTACGAGCAGTACTTC.

The rearrangement uses TRBV18 and TRBJ2-1; D might be TRBD1 or TRBD2, each matching 6 bases. Germline loops: CDR1 KGHSH, CDR2 LQKENI. The CDR3 is 15 residues long. V lost 4 bases, J lost 6 bases, and 16 bases lay in between. The DNA of the CDR3 is TGTGCCAGCTCACTAGGGGGGCCTAGCTCCAATGAGCAGTTCTTC. It encodes CASSLGGPSSNEQFF.

This clonotype was seen only a few times. The chain recombines TRBV9 with TRBJ2-2; TRBD1 aligns across 9 bases. Trimming cost V 7 bases and J 6 bases; bases outside gene matches: 10. The V gene's germline CDR1 is SGDLS and CDR2 YYNGEE. The CDR3 is 15 amino acids. This chain's CDR3 is CASEPGTGHSGELFF. The CDR3 nucleotides are TGTGCCAGCGAGCCCGGGACAGGGCATTCCGGGGAGCTGTTTTTT.

The chain joins TRBV3-1 to TRBJ2-1, with 7 bases identical to TRBD2. This CDR3 spans 15 amino acids. Losses at the gene ends were 3 bases for V and 3 bases for J; bases not matched to a gene: 5. Per germline, CDR1 LGHDT and CDR2 YNNKEL (reference sequence). CDR3 in DNA: TGTGCCAGCAGCCACAAGACTAGCCTCTACAATGAGCAGTTCTTC. Protein sequence: CASSHKTSLYNEQFF.

This clonotype was counted a few times. The chain uses TRBV5-1 and TRBJ2-5; D might be TRBD1 (6 bases). This CDR3 region has 16 residues. Trimming shortened V by 4 bases and J by 4 bases, and 20 bases separated the two germline ends. Germline CDR1 is SGHRS and CDR2 is YFSETQ. The CDR3 region is CASSRTKEARGETQYF. The DNA of the CDR3 is TGCGCCAGCAGCCGTACCAAAGAAGCCAGGGGAGAGACCCAGTACTTC.

This clonotype was detected many times. The genes are TRBV29-1 and TRBJ1-1; no clear D gene. The germline V and J ends were trimmed by 7 bases and 1 base, with 7 bases remaining between them. The germline CDR1 and CDR2 sequences are SQVTM and ANQGSEA. CDR3 length: 11 amino acids. The CDR3 DNA is TGCAGCGGAACGGCGAACACTGAAGCTTTCTTT. Residues: CSGTANTEAFF.

This chain connects TRBV7-9 to TRBJ2-1, with TRBD2 identical over 7 bases. The germline V gene encodes CDR1 SEHNR and CDR2 FQNEAQ (reference sequence). The V gene end was trimmed by 1 base and the J gene end by 0 bases; junction bases not matched to a gene: 3. The CDR3 extends over 16 amino acids. The CDR3 is CASSLGRLASYNEQFF. The CDR3, as DNA: TGTGCCAGCAGCTTAGGCCGACTAGCCTCCTACAATGAGCAGTTCTTC.

The chain uses TRBV6-2 or TRBV6-3 and TRBJ2-1; 13 bases are shared with TRBD2. The germline CDR1 and CDR2 sequences are MNHEY and SVGEGT. The CDR3 spans 16 residues. V shed 6 bases, J shed 10 bases, and the junction held 12 bases outside the gene matches. CDR3 sequence (DNA): TGTGCCAGCAGCCGGGCGGGGACTAGCGGGACGGCCGAGCAGTTCTTC. Translation: CASSRAGTSGTAEQFF.

V gene TRBV4-3 combines with J gene TRBJ1-5; the D gene is possibly TRBD1 (5 bases). Per germline, CDR1 LGHNA and CDR2 YSLEER. This CDR3 has 18 amino acids. Trimming shortened V by 1 base and J by 0 bases, and 16 bases separated the two germline ends. DNA for the CDR3: TGCGCCAGCAGCCAAGCGTGGGGGGGAGGGGATAGCAATCAGCCCCAGCATTTT. Translated, it gives CASSQAWGGGDSNQPQHF.

This clonotype occurred a few times. The rearrangement links TRBV4-3 to TRBJ2-7; D is tentatively TRBD1 or TRBD2 (7 bases each). Germline V gives CDR1 LGHNA, CDR2 YSLEER. Trimming took off 3 bases at V and 3 bases at J, with 15 bases between the two ends. The CDR3 is made up of 15 amino acids. CDR3 region: CASSHRPGGDYEQYF. CDR3 bases: TGCGCCAGCAGCCACCGTCCAGGGGGGGACTACGAGCAGTACTTC.

This clonotype was detected ten times or more. V gene TRBV12-3 or TRBV12-4 combines with J gene TRBJ1-4, with a possible D match to TRBD1 (6 bases). V gave up 6 bases and J gave up 4 bases, with 9 bases separating them. The CDR3 has 13 amino acids. The CDR3, as DNA: TGTGCCAGCAGCAGGGGACGTAATGAAAAACTGTTTTTT. This translates into CASSRGRNEKLFF.

This clonotype occurred many times. The chain joins TRBV5-1 to TRBJ2-3; D may be TRBD2 (5 bases). CDR3 length equals 15 residues. Germline values: CDR1 SGHRS, CDR2 YFSETQ. V lost 4 bases, J lost 4 bases, and 16 bases lay in between. The DNA for the CDR3 is TGCGCCAGCAGCGTGGCCGGACTCAACCCAGATACGCAGTATTTT. Translating gives CASSVAGLNPDTQYF.

This clonotype has just a few counts. J is TRBJ2-5 and V is TRBV5-1, with D unclear. This CDR3 contains 15 residues. The germline CDR1 and CDR2 sequences are SGHRS and YFSETQ. V was shortened by 1 base and J by 4 bases, with 14 bases between the two germline ends. The CDR3 DNA reads as TGCGCCAGCAGCTTGCGGCACGGCCTCACAGAGACCCAGTACTTC. Residues: CASSLRHGLTETQYF.

CDR3 loop: CASQEPQETQYF. The CDR3 nucleotides read TGCGCCAGCCAAGAGCCACAAGAGACCCAGTACTTC. This chain connects TRBV5-1 to TRBJ2-5; D gene uncertain. This CDR3 is 12 amino acids long. Germline lookup yields CDR1 SGHRS and CDR2 YFSETQ. The V gene lost 7 bases and the J gene lost 2 bases, with 9 bases spanning the gap.

The V call is TRBV25-1, the J call TRBJ2-5; D gene unclear. V shed 1 base and J shed 8 bases, with 11 bases lying between them. Germline lookup yields CDR1 MGHDK and CDR2 SYGVNS. The CDR3 runs 13 residues. The CDR3 spells CASSEFGLSTQYF. CDR3 nucleotides: TGTGCCAGCAGTGAATTTGGGTTGAGTACCCAGTACTTC.